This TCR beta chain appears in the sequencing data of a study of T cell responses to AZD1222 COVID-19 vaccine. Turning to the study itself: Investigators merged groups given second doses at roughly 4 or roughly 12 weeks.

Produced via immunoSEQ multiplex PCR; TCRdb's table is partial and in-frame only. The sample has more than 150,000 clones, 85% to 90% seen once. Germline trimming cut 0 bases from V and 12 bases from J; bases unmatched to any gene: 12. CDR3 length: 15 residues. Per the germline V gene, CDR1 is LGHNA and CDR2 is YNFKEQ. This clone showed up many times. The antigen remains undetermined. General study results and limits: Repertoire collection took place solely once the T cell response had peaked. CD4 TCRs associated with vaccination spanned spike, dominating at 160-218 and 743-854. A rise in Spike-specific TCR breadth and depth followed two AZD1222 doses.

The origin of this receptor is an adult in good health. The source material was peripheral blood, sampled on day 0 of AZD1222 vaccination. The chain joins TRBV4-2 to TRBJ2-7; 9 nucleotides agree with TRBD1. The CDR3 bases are TGTGCCAGCAGCCAAGAGGGGGACAGGGCGCCCAGGAGGTACTTC. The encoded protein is CASSQEGDRAPRRYF.